One sample yielded the 18 T cell receptor beta chains listed below, sequenced in a study of T cell responses to AZD1222 COVID-19 vaccine. Profiled with immunoSEQ multiplex PCR; TCRdb holds only in-frame clones, not every one. Here the sample spans about 94,000 clones, roughly 85% being singletons. Here the sequenced sample was peripheral blood, taken 28 days after the second AZD1222 dose. The receptor set was obtained from an adult who received the AZD1222 COVID-19 vaccine.

This clone showed up just once. V usage is TRBV29-1 and J usage is TRBJ1-1; 7 bases match TRBD1. Germline V gene data show CDR1 as SQVTM and CDR2 as ANQGSEA. J was trimmed by 1 base and V by 4 bases; bases with no gene match: 9. The CDR3 totals 15 residues. The CDR3 sequence is CSVGQGRVGNTEAFF. Written as DNA, the CDR3 is TGCAGCGTTGGACAGGGTAGGGTAGGGAACACTGAAGCTTTCTTT.

This rearrangement joins TRBV10-2 to TRBJ2-3; tentative D call: TRBD2 (6 bases). This CDR3 region has 16 residues. Trimming pared 5 bases from V and 2 bases from J, leaving 17 bases between. Germline values: CDR1 WSHSY, CDR2 SAAADI. For the CDR3, the DNA is TGCGCCAGCAGTACCCCTTTAGCGGCCCTCACAGATACGCAGTATTTT. This sequence encodes CASSTPLAALTDTQYF.

V usage is TRBV29-1 and J usage is TRBJ1-5; 10 nucleotides align to TRBD1. Trimming removed 6 bases from V and 2 bases from J; junction bases left unmatched: 4. The CDR3 length is 14 residues. Per the germline V gene, CDR1 is SQVTM and CDR2 is ANQGSEA. The CDR3 DNA is TGCAGCGTAAGCGGGACAGGGGGCAATCAGCCCCAGCATTTT. Its translation: CSVSGTGGNQPQHF.

The chain is built from TRBV12-5 and TRBJ1-2; D unclear. CDR3 length: 18 residues. Trimming took 3 bases from V and 4 from J, leaving 24 bases between them. The germline V gene has CDR1 LGHNT and CDR2 FRNRAP. CDR3 amino acids: CASGLVRNLRAESYGYTF. CDR3 in DNA: TGTGCTAGTGGTTTAGTAAGGAATCTTCGGGCAGAGTCCTATGGCTACACCTTC.

V usage is TRBV12-3 or TRBV12-4 and J usage is TRBJ1-4; D is undetermined. The CDR3 covers 12 residues. The V end was cut by 10 bases, the J end by 0 bases, with 6 bases between. The CDR3 here is CATPATNEKLFF. The CDR3, as DNA: TGTGCCACGCCAGCAACTAATGAAAAACTGTTTTTT.

This chain connects TRBV4-1 to TRBJ1-4, with a weak D call TRBD1 (5 bases). The CDR3 is 16 residues long. Germline V CDR1 and CDR2: MGHRA, YSYEKL. Trimming shortened V by 4 bases and J by 3 bases, and 15 bases separated the two germline ends. The CDR3 DNA reads TGCGCCAGCAGCCCTGGAGACAGCGCCGCTAATGAAAAACTGTTTTTT. This sequence encodes CASSPGDSAANEKLFF.

The rearrangement uses TRBV5-1 and TRBJ2-1, with no clear D. Trimming took 1 base from V and 5 from J, leaving 7 bases between them. Germline V gene sequence: CDR1 SGHRS, CDR2 YFSETQ. There are 13 residues in the CDR3. The CDR3 sequence is CASSLYYNNEQFF. In DNA form, the CDR3 reads TGCGCCAGCAGCTTGTATTACAACAATGAGCAGTTCTTC.

The genes are TRBV27 and TRBJ1-1; no definite D call. Germline V lookup: CDR1 MNHEY, CDR2 SMNVEV (reference sequence). Deletions cut 6 bases from V and 9 bases from J, with 20 bases between. This CDR3 region has 14 residues. CDR3 in amino acids: CASSHQGLGDKAFF. In DNA, the CDR3 is TGTGCCAGCAGCCATCAAGGGCTCGGCGATAAAGCTTTCTTT.

The chain links TRBV2 to TRBJ1-2; D is undetermined. V was shortened by 3 bases and J by 4 bases, with 15 bases between the two germline ends. The germline CDR1 and CDR2 sequences are SNHLY and FYNNEI. The CDR3 is 15 residues long. CDR3 protein: CASSEVTTQAYGYTF. CDR3 coding DNA: TGTGCCAGCAGTGAGGTTACAACCCAAGCCTATGGCTACACCTTC.

V is TRBV5-1 and J is TRBJ2-3, with TRBD2 matching over 9 bases. The CDR3 totals 14 residues. CDR1 and CDR2 (germline): SGHRS, YFSETQ. J was trimmed by 3 bases and V by 2 bases; bases with no gene match: 1. The CDR3 coding sequence is TGCGCCAGCAGCTTTAGCGGGAGTACAGATACGCAGTATTTT. As protein: CASSFSGSTDTQYF. Combining the CDR3 with reference TRBV5-1 and TRBJ2-3 gives the whole variable domain KAGVTQTPRYLIKTRGQQVTLSCSPISGHRSVSWYQQTPGQGLQFLFEYFSETQRNKGNFPGRFSGRQFSNSRSEMNVSTLELGDSALYLCASSFSGSTDTQYFGPGTRLTVL.

The J gene is TRBJ1-1, the V gene TRBV5-5; perhaps TRBD1 as D (5 bases). Germline assignment: CDR1 SGHKS and CDR2 YYEKEE (reference sequence). The CDR3 is made up of 12 amino acids. Trimming removed 1 base from V and 8 bases from J, with 9 bases in between. The CDR3 nucleotides are TGTGCCAGCAGCTTGATAGCAGGGGAAGCTTTCTTT. This translates into CASSLIAGEAFF.

The rearrangement uses TRBV7-9 and TRBJ2-2, with D maybe TRBD1 (6 bases). Germline assignment: CDR1 SEHNR and CDR2 FQNEAQ (reference sequence). V lost 3 bases and J lost 4, with 15 bases in between. This CDR3 contains 16 residues. The CDR3 sequence is CASSFIGQWGTGELFF. DNA for the CDR3: TGTGCCAGCAGCTTCATAGGACAGTGGGGCACCGGGGAGCTGTTTTTT.

The J gene is TRBJ1-1, the V gene TRBV2, with a weak D call TRBD1 (5 bases). CDR3 length: 13 residues. V was clipped by 10 bases and J by 3 bases, with 15 bases between them. Germline CDR1 reads SNHLY; CDR2 reads FYNNEI. CDR3 residues: CATSRQGDTEAFF. The CDR3 region has the DNA TGTGCCACCTCTAGACAAGGGGACACTGAAGCTTTCTTT.

The chain couples TRBV6-1 to TRBJ1-2, with D hard to call. The CDR3 loop spans 15 amino acids. V lost 3 bases to trimming and J lost 3 bases, with 14 bases between them. The germline V gene has CDR1 MNHNS and CDR2 SASEGT. CDR3 sequence: CASSEGPAAYYGYTF. In DNA form, the CDR3 reads TGTGCCAGCAGTGAGGGCCCCGCAGCTTACTATGGCTACACCTTC.

The chain links TRBV28 to TRBJ1-4; TRBD1 agrees at 8 bases. Germline CDR1 MDHEN, CDR2 SYDVKM. The CDR3 is 16 residues long. The V gene end was trimmed by 1 base and the J gene end by 7 bases; junction bases not matched to a gene: 8. CDR3 loop: CASSLFRQGRSEKLFF. For the CDR3, the DNA is TGTGCCAGCAGTTTATTCCGACAGGGGCGGAGTGAAAAACTGTTTTTT.

The rearrangement joins TRBV9 to TRBJ2-7; maybe TRBD2 (5 bases). In germline, CDR1 is SGDLS, CDR2 YYNGEE. Trimming removed 4 bases at V and 6 bases at J, with 11 bases between. CDR3 length: 12 residues. DNA of the CDR3: TGTGCCAGCAGCCCCGGCGGACTCGAGCAGTACTTC. This encodes CASSPGGLEQYF.

The chain recombines TRBV19 with TRBJ2-5, with D uncertain. Looked up from germline, CDR1 is LNHDA and CDR2 is SQIVND (reference sequence). V lost 3 bases to trimming and J lost 1 base, with 3 bases between them. The CDR3 consists of 12 residues. CDR3 protein: CASSIGQETQYF. In DNA, the CDR3 is TGTGCCAGTAGTATCGGCCAAGAGACCCAGTACTTC.

The rearrangement links TRBV15 to TRBJ2-7; D is unclear. The CDR3 loop spans 14 amino acids. Trimming removed 5 bases at V and 0 bases at J, with 11 bases between. CDR1 is LNHNV, CDR2 YYDKDF, per germline (reference sequence). CDR3 loop: CATSDRKISYEQYF. The CDR3 nucleotides read TGTGCCACCAGCGATCGTAAAATCTCCTACGAGCAGTACTTC.